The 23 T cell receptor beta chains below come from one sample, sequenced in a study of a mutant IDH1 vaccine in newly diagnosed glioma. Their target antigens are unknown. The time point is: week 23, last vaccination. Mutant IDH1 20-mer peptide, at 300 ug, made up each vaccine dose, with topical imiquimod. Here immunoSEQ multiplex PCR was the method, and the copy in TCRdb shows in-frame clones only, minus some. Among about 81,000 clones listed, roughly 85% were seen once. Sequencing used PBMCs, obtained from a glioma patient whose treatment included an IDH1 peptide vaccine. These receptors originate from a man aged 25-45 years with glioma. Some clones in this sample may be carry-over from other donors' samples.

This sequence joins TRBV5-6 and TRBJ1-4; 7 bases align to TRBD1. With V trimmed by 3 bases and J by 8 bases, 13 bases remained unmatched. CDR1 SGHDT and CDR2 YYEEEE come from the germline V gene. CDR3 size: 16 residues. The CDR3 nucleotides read TGTGCCAGCAGCTCTACCACAGGGGATGTAAGGGAAAAACTGTTTTTT. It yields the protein CASSSTTGDVREKLFF.

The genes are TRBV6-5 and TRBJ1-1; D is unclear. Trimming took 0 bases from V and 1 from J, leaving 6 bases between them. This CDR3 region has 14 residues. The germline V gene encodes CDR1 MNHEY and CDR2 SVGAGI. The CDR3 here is CASSYSVWNTEAFF. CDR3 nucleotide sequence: TGTGCCAGCAGTTACTCGGTGTGGAACACTGAAGCTTTCTTT.

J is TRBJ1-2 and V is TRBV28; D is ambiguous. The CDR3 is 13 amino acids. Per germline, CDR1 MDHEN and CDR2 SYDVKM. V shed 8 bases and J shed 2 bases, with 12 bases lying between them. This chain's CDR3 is CASGTSANYGYTF. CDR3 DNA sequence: TGTGCCAGCGGAACGAGTGCCAACTATGGCTACACCTTC.

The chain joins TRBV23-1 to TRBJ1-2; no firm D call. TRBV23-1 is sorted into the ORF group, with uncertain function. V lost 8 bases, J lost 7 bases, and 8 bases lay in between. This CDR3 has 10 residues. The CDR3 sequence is CASGPVGYTF. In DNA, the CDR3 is TGCGCCAGCGGCCCCGTTGGCTACACCTTC.

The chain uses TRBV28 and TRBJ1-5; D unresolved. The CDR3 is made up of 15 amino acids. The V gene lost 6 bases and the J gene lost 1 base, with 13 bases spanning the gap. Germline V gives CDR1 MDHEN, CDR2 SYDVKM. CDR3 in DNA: TGTGCCAGCAGCCCCGCCCCCAGGAGCAATCAGCCCCAGCATTTT. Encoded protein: CASSPAPRSNQPQHF.

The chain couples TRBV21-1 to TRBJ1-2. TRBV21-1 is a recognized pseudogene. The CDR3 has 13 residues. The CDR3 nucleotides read TGTGCCAGCAACACGTCGGGGCATGGTGGCTACACCTTC. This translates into CASNTSGHGGYTF.

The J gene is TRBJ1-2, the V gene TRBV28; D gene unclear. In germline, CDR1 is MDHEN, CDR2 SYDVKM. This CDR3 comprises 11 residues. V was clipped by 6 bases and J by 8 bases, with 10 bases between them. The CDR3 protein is CASSRLGGYTF. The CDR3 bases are TGTGCCAGCAGCCGCTTGGGAGGCTACACCTTC.

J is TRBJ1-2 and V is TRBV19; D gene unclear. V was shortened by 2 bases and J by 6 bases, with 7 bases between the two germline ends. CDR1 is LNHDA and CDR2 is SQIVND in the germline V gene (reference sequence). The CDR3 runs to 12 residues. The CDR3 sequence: CASSISVDGYTF. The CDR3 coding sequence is TGTGCCAGTAGTATATCCGTGGATGGCTACACCTTC.

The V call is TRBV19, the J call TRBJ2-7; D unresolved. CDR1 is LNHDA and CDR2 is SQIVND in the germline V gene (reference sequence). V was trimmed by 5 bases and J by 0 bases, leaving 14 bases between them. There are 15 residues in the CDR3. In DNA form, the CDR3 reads TGTGCCAGTAGTCTTTCTATGGGATTCTCCTACGAGCAGTACTTC. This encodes CASSLSMGFSYEQYF.

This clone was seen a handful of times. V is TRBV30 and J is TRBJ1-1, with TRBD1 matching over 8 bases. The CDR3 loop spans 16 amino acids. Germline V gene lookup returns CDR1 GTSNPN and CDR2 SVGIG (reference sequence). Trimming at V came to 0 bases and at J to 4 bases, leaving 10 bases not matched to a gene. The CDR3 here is CAWSVQGARYSTEAFF. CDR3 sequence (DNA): TGTGCCTGGAGTGTCCAGGGGGCTAGATATAGCACTGAAGCTTTCTTT.

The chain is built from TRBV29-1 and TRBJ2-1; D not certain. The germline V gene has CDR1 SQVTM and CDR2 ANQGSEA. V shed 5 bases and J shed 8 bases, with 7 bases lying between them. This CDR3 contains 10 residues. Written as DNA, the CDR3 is TGCAGCGTTCTAAACTATGAGCAGTTCTTC. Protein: CSVLNYEQFF.

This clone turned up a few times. As DNA, the CDR3 is TGTGCCAGCAGTTATCCCGACACCAATAATTCACCCCTCCACTTT. The encoded protein is CASSYPDTNNSPLHF. The V and J genes are TRBV6-6 and TRBJ1-6; D is undetermined. V gave up 3 bases and J gave up 5 bases, with 11 bases separating them. The CDR3 has 15 residues. Germline CDR1 reads MNHNY; CDR2 reads SVGAGI (reference sequence).

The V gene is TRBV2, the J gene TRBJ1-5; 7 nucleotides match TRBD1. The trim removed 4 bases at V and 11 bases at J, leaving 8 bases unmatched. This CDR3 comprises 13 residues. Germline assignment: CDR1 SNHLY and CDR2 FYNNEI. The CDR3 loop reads CASSADRLGAQHF. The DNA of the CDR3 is TGTGCCAGCAGTGCGGACAGGCTCGGGGCCCAGCATTTT.

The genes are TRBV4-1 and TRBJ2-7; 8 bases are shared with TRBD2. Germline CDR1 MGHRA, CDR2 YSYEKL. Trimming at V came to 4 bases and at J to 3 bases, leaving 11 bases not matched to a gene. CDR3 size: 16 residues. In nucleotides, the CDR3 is TGCGCCAGCAGCCCCTCCATCGCGGGAGGAAACTACGAGCAGTACTTC. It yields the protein CASSPSIAGGNYEQYF.

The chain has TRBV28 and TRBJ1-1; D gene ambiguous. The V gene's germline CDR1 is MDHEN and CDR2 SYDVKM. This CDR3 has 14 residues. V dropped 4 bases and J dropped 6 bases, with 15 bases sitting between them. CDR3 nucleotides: TGTGCCAGCAGTTCACCAGGATTAGGGCCTGAAGCTTTCTTT. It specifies CASSSPGLGPEAFF.

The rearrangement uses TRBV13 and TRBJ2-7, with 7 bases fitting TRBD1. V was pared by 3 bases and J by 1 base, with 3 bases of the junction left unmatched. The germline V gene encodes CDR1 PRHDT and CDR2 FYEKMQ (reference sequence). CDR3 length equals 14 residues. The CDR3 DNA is TGTGCCAGCAGCTTTGGGACAGTATCCTACGAGCAGTACTTC. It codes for CASSFGTVSYEQYF.

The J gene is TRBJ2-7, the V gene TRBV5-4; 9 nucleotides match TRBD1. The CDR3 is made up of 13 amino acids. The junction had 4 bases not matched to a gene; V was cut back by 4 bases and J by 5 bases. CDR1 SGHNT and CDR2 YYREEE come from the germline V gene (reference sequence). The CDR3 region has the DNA TGTGCCAGCAGCGGGGGGACAGGGAACGAGCAGTACTTC. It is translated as CASSGGTGNEQYF.

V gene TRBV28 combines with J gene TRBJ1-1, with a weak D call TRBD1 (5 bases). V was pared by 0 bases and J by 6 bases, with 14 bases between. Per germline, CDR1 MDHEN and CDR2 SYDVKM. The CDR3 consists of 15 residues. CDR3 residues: CASSLWETGLAEAFF. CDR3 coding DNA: TGTGCCAGCAGTTTATGGGAAACAGGACTCGCTGAAGCTTTCTTT.

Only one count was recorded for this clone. The CDR3 nucleotides are TGTGCCAGCAGCACCAGGACAGGGATAGTAGATACGCAGTATTTT. It encodes CASSTRTGIVDTQYF. V is TRBV13 and J is TRBJ2-3; 8 bases map to TRBD1. Germline trimming cut 5 bases from V and 5 bases from J; bases unmatched to any gene: 9. The CDR3 has 15 amino acids. Germline CDR1 PRHDT, CDR2 FYEKMQ (reference sequence).

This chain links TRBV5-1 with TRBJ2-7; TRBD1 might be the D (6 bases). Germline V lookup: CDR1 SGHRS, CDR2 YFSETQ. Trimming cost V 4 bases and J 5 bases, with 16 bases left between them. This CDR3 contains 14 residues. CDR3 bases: TGCGCCAGCAGCCCCAGGACAGTATCCCACGAGCAGTACTTC. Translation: CASSPRTVSHEQYF.

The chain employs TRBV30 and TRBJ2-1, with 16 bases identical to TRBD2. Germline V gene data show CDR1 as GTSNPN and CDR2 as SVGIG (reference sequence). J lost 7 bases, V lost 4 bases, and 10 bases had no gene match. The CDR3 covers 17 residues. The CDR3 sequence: CAWTVLGLAGGLNEQFF. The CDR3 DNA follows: TGTGCCTGGACTGTACTGGGACTAGCGGGGGGGCTTAATGAGCAGTTCTTC.

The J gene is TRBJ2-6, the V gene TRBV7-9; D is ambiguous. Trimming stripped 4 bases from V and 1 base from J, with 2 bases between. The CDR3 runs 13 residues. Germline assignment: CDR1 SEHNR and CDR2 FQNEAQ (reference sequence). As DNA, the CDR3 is TGTGCCAGCAGCTATTCTGGGGCCAACGTCCTGACTTTC. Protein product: CASSYSGANVLTF.

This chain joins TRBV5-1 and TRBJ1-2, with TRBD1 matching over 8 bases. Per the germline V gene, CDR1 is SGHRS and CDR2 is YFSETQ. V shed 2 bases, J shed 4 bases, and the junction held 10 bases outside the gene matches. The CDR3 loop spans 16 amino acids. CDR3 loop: CASSLGTGINSYGYTF. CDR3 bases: TGCGCCAGCAGCTTAGGGACAGGCATTAATAGCTATGGCTACACCTTC.